The present entry profiles one T cell receptor (beta chain) with its context. The data originate from a study of blood T cell repertoires in COVID-19. About the research overall: Acute-phase and convalescent COVID-19 samples originated in the United States, Italy and Spain. The analysed material was cDNA or gDNA that came from T cells, B-cell-depleted T cells, or PBMCs.

Germline lookup yields CDR1 SGHVS and CDR2 FQNEAQ. The V gene lost 2 bases and the J gene lost 6 bases, with 14 bases spanning the gap. The CDR3 consists of 16 residues. Seattle's enrolled individuals joined amid active infection and were then monitored longitudinally. Authors' processing steps: By means of reference gene primer amplification, nucleated cell counts were estimated. Produced via immunoSEQ multiplex PCR; TCRdb's table is partial and in-frame only. Clone size and V and J calls were adopted from that table, with D and trimming inferred from the DNA. The table records around 270,000 clones, about 86% of them present only once.

The chain links TRBV7-8 to TRBJ1-6, with TRBD1 as a possible D gene (5 bases). Material for sequencing was peripheral blood. The TCR was taken from a person between 70 and 80 years old with COVID-19, enrolled during active disease. Here the CDR3 DNA reads TGTGCCAGCAGCTTAAGGCAAGGGGCCCGTAATTCACCCCTCCACTTT. This codes for CASSLRQGARNSPLHF.